Shown below are 29 T cell receptor beta chains from a single sample sequenced in a study of blood T cell repertoires in COVID-19 (dated by TCRdb to 2020 to 2022). Library generation was performed with the immunoSEQ multiplex PCR assay. Here the immuneACCESS table is served through TCRdb, limited to in-frame sequences with V and J called. Missing clones are a known gap in these copies; in checked studies unresolved V genes cover under half, and the rest lacks a known reason. Within this sample are 200,000 to 300,000 clones, with approximately 86% of them counted one time only. Clones ranked in the top ten supply about 0.74% of the sample. Specimen: peripheral blood. The receptors were sampled from a woman aged 25 to 45 with acute or convalescent COVID-19.

V gene TRBV4-3 combines with J gene TRBJ2-2, with TRBD2 matching over 8 bases. CDR1 and CDR2 (germline): LGHNA, YSLEER. Trimming removed 1 base from V and 4 bases from J; junction bases left unmatched: 5. CDR3 size: 16 residues. The CDR3 sequence is CASSQVSGSFTGELFF. CDR3 sequence (DNA): TGCGCCAGCAGCCAAGTCAGCGGGAGTTTCACCGGGGAGCTGTTTTTT.

The chain has TRBV11-3 and TRBJ1-3; the D is unclear. V was cut by 0 bases and J by 3 bases, with 12 bases left in between. This CDR3 region has 16 residues. CDR1 and CDR2 (germline): SGHNT, YENEEA. CDR3 sequence: CASSLDLRGFGNTIYF. CDR3 DNA: TGTGCCAGCAGCTTAGATCTTCGGGGATTTGGAAACACCATATATTTT.

This chain joins TRBV18 and TRBJ1-3; the match to TRBD1 covers 8 bases. The CDR3 covers 16 residues. V was clipped by 4 bases and J by 4 bases; unmatched bases: 9. CDR1 and CDR2 from the germline V gene are KGHSH and LQKENI. Written as DNA, the CDR3 is TGTGCCAGCTCACAAAAGGACAGGGTTTACGGAAACACCATATATTTT. Its translation: CASSQKDRVYGNTIYF.

V gene TRBV6-6 combines with J gene TRBJ2-1, with 10 bases lining up with TRBD1. Per the germline V gene, CDR1 is MNHNY and CDR2 is SVGAGI (reference sequence). The CDR3 has 15 amino acids. J gave up 9 bases and V 0 bases, and 5 bases lay outside the gene matches. CDR3 DNA sequence: TGTGCCAGCAGTTACTCGGGACAGGGGATGGGTGAGCAGTTCTTC. This codes for CASSYSGQGMGEQFF.

The V and J genes are TRBV10-1 and TRBJ2-7; 10 bases map to TRBD1. The V gene's germline CDR1 is WNHNN and CDR2 SYGVQD (reference sequence). CDR3 size: 15 residues. The ends lost 7 bases at V and 1 base at J; junction bases unmatched: 7. In DNA form, the CDR3 reads TGCGCCAGCATTAAGGGACAGGGGATTTCCTACGAGCAGTACTTC. This translates into CASIKGQGISYEQYF.

The chain couples TRBV5-1 to TRBJ1-3; D gene ambiguous. V was pared by 2 bases and J by 7 bases, with 13 bases between. Germline V gene data show CDR1 as SGHRS and CDR2 as YFSETQ. CDR3 length: 14 residues. The CDR3 protein is CASSLDGKANTIYF. The CDR3 nucleotides are TGCGCCAGCAGCTTAGACGGGAAGGCGAACACCATATATTTT. The whole variable domain, remainder taken from reference TRBV5-1 and TRBJ1-3, is KAGVTQTPRYLIKTRGQQVTLSCSPISGHRSVSWYQQTPGQGLQFLFEYFSETQRNKGNFPGRFSGRQFSNSRSEMNVSTLELGDSALYLCASSLDGKANTIYFGEGSWLTVV.

The chain carries TRBV29-1 and TRBJ2-7; maybe TRBD1 (6 bases). The germline V gene has CDR1 SQVTM and CDR2 ANQGSEA. The CDR3 spans 12 residues. V was trimmed by 3 bases and J by 5 bases, leaving 11 bases between them. The CDR3 region is CSVDRGSDEQYF. CDR3 DNA sequence: TGCAGCGTTGACAGGGGTTCCGACGAGCAGTACTTC.

The chain recombines TRBV7-2 with TRBJ2-1; tentative D call: TRBD2 (6 bases). Trimming removed 0 bases from V and 15 bases from J, with 15 bases in between. This CDR3 region has 13 residues. From germline, CDR1 is SGHTA and CDR2 FQGNSA. The CDR3 is CASSLAPLLALFF. In DNA form, the CDR3 reads TGTGCCAGCAGCTTAGCACCCTTACTAGCATTGTTCTTC.

The chain carries TRBV6-5 and TRBJ2-1; 7 nucleotides align to TRBD2. The J segment lost 9 bases and the V segment lost 4 bases, leaving 6 bases of the junction unmatched. The CDR3 has 13 amino acids. Germline V gene sequence: CDR1 MNHEY, CDR2 SVGAGI. The CDR3 reads CASSWEGLSEQFF. Here the CDR3 DNA reads TGTGCCAGCAGTTGGGAGGGCTTAAGTGAGCAGTTCTTC.

V is TRBV3-1 (or the pseudogene TRBV3-2) and J is TRBJ2-7; 8 positions agree with TRBD1. Germline CDR1 is LGHDT and CDR2 is YNNKEL (reference sequence). Losses at the gene ends were 3 bases for V and 4 bases for J; bases not matched to a gene: 11. The CDR3 loop spans 16 amino acids. CDR3 region: CASSQAGQGFRYEQYF. In DNA, the CDR3 is TGTGCCAGCAGCCAGGCTGGACAGGGTTTTAGGTACGAGCAGTACTTC.

The table lists this clone with a count of one. The rearrangement joins TRBV6-5 to TRBJ2-7; perhaps TRBD2 as D (6 bases). CDR1 is MNHEY, CDR2 SVGAGI, per germline. V lost 6 bases, J lost 0 bases, and 9 bases lay in between. CDR3 length equals 13 residues. CDR3: CASSHGSSYEQYF. CDR3 in DNA: TGTGCCAGCAGCCACGGGAGCTCCTACGAGCAGTACTTC.

This chain joins TRBV19 and TRBJ2-3; 7 bases are shared with TRBD2. V lost 5 bases and J lost 0; bases outside the gene matches: 5. Germline V gene sequence: CDR1 LNHDA, CDR2 SQIVND (reference sequence). The CDR3 consists of 15 residues. CDR3 amino acids: CASSLGGASTDTQYF. The CDR3 nucleotides read TGTGCCAGTAGTCTGGGAGGGGCTAGCACAGATACGCAGTATTTT.

The chain carries TRBV12-5 and TRBJ2-5; the D is unclear. Trimming took off 3 bases at V and 4 bases at J, with 3 bases between the two ends. This CDR3 has 11 residues. Germline V lookup: CDR1 LGHNT, CDR2 FRNRAP. The CDR3: CASGLAETQYF. Here the CDR3 DNA reads TGTGCTAGTGGTTTAGCAGAGACCCAGTACTTC.

The chain has TRBV11-3 and TRBJ2-1; D unresolved. Germline CDR1 and CDR2: SGHNT and YENEEA. V lost 5 bases to trimming and J lost 6 bases, with 14 bases between them. This CDR3 has 14 residues. The CDR3 here is CASSPGPTPNEQFF. The CDR3 nucleotides are TGTGCCAGCAGCCCGGGTCCTACGCCCAATGAGCAGTTCTTC.

V is TRBV6-5 and J is TRBJ1-1; maybe TRBD1 (6 bases). With 2 bases removed from V and 1 base from J, the gap between germline ends came to 11 bases. Germline CDR1 MNHEY, CDR2 SVGAGI. The CDR3 extends over 15 amino acids. Written as DNA, the CDR3 is TGTGCCAGCAGTTACCCGAAGACAGGGAACACTGAAGCTTTCTTT. Its translation: CASSYPKTGNTEAFF.

V is TRBV29-1 and J is TRBJ2-7, with TRBD1 as a possible D gene (5 bases). In germline, CDR1 is SQVTM, CDR2 ANQGSEA. The CDR3 sequence is 12 residues long. Trimming took off 4 bases at V and 4 bases at J, with 11 bases between the two ends. The CDR3 here is CSVGDRHYEQYF. The CDR3 DNA follows: TGCAGCGTTGGTGACAGACATTACGAGCAGTACTTC.

V and J are TRBV19 and TRBJ1-1; a weak D match, TRBD1 (5 bases). The CDR3 runs 13 residues. The germline V gene has CDR1 LNHDA and CDR2 SQIVND (reference sequence). Trimming pared 4 bases from V and 7 bases from J, leaving 13 bases between. CDR3 DNA: TGTGCCAGTAGTACAGGGTCGCCGATTGAAGCTTTCTTT. Protein sequence: CASSTGSPIEAFF.

This chain links TRBV4-3 with TRBJ2-1, with D unclear. Trimming took 1 base from V and 8 from J, leaving 9 bases between them. CDR3 length: 13 amino acids. Per germline, CDR1 LGHNA and CDR2 YSLEER. In DNA, the CDR3 is TGCGCCAGCAGCCAAGGCACGGCGGATGAGCAGTTCTTC. Protein product: CASSQGTADEQFF.

The chain couples TRBV29-1 to TRBJ2-5; the D gene is possibly TRBD1 (6 bases). This CDR3 comprises 13 residues. Germline V lookup: CDR1 SQVTM, CDR2 ANQGSEA. Trimming took off 3 bases at V and 1 base at J, with 9 bases between the two ends. In DNA, the CDR3 is TGCAGCGTTGATTCGACAGGCCAAGAGACCCAGTACTTC. It yields the protein CSVDSTGQETQYF. Complete variable domain (other parts from reference TRBV29-1 and TRBJ2-5): SAVISQKPSRDICQRGTSLTIQCQVDSQVTMMFWYRQQPGQSLTLIATANQGSEATYESGFVIDKFPISRPNLTFSTLTVSNMSPEDSSIYLCSVDSTGQETQYFGPGTRLLVL.

This rearrangement joins TRBV5-4 to TRBJ2-1; 9 nucleotides match TRBD1. CDR3 length: 19 amino acids. The V gene's germline CDR1 is SGHNT and CDR2 YYREEE (reference sequence). The trim removed 4 bases at V and 3 bases at J, leaving 17 bases unmatched. CDR3 sequence reads: CASSRPGQGYPTLYNEQFF. CDR3 DNA sequence: TGTGCCAGCAGCCGACCGGGACAGGGTTATCCGACGCTCTACAATGAGCAGTTCTTC.

The rearrangement links TRBV5-4 to TRBJ2-1, with 7 positions matching TRBD2. The CDR3 consists of 15 residues. CDR1 is SGHNT, CDR2 YYREEE, per germline (reference sequence). V was clipped by 0 bases and J by 5 bases; unmatched bases: 5. The CDR3 DNA sequence: TGTGCCAGCAGCTTGGTAGGACTAGTAGACAATGAGCAGTTCTTC. Translating it yields CASSLVGLVDNEQFF.

The J gene is TRBJ2-7, the V gene TRBV6-5; a weak D match, TRBD1 (5 bases). V lost 6 bases, J lost 4 bases, and 7 bases lay in between. This CDR3 is built from 11 residues. Germline V lookup: CDR1 MNHEY, CDR2 SVGAGI. The chain's CDR3 is CASRGVYEQYF. CDR3 DNA: TGTGCCAGCAGAGGGGTTTACGAGCAGTACTTC.

This clone appeared once. V and J are TRBV4-1 and TRBJ2-1, with TRBD2 matching over 8 bases. J was trimmed by 8 bases and V by 5 bases; bases with no gene match: 11. The CDR3 contains 15 residues. Germline CDR1 MGHRA, CDR2 YSYEKL. The CDR3 region is CASSYAAGEFYEQFF. The CDR3 nucleotides read TGCGCCAGCAGCTACGCAGCGGGAGAATTTTATGAGCAGTTCTTC.

This clone was seen a single time. The chain employs TRBV5-1 and TRBJ1-6; 9 bases agree with TRBD1. This CDR3 is 17 amino acids long. V was pared by 4 bases and J by 0 bases, with 5 bases of the junction left unmatched. Germline V CDR1 and CDR2: SGHRS, YFSETQ. CDR3 in DNA: TGCGCCAGCAGCCCGCGACAGGGGGACTCCTATAATTCACCCCTCCACTTT. It codes for CASSPRQGDSYNSPLHF.

V and J are TRBV5-5 and TRBJ1-6; the D is unclear. The germline V gene encodes CDR1 SGHKS and CDR2 YYEKEE (reference sequence). Trimming cost V 2 bases and J 3 bases, with 12 bases left between them. This CDR3 contains 16 residues. DNA for the CDR3: TGTGCCAGCAGCTTTGATGGCCGTGGCTATAATTCACCCCTCCACTTT. Amino acids: CASSFDGRGYNSPLHF.

Worth noting for this clone: Other DNA sequences from this sample encode an identical CDR3 as well. This chain connects TRBV30 to TRBJ2-7; tentative D call: TRBD2 (6 bases). The CDR3 is 14 amino acids. Germline V CDR1 and CDR2: GTSNPN, SVGIG (reference sequence). Trimming took off 0 bases at V and 0 bases at J, with 9 bases between the two ends. The CDR3 spells CAWSVGGSSYEQYF. The DNA for the CDR3 is TGTGCCTGGAGTGTCGGGGGAAGCTCCTACGAGCAGTACTTC.

This rearrangement joins TRBV19 to TRBJ1-6; 7 bases are shared with TRBD1. V shed 8 bases and J 3 bases; nucleotides not matched to a gene: 1. This CDR3 has 13 residues. Germline-derived CDR1 and CDR2 are LNHDA and SQIVND (reference sequence). The CDR3 region has the DNA TGTGCCAGTGGGACAGACTATAATTCACCCCTCCACTTT. This codes for CASGTDYNSPLHF. Combining the CDR3 with reference TRBV19 and TRBJ1-6 gives the whole variable domain DGGITQSPKYLFRKEGQNVTLSCEQNLNHDAMYWYRQDPGQGLRLIYYSQIVNDFQKGDIAEGYSVSREKKESFPLTVTSAQKNPTAFYLCASGTDYNSPLHFGNGTRLTVT.

V gene TRBV2 combines with J gene TRBJ2-2, with TRBD1 matching 10 bases. CDR1 SNHLY and CDR2 FYNNEI come from the germline V gene. V lost 5 bases, J lost 7 bases, and 7 bases stayed unmatched. The CDR3 spans 15 residues. The DNA for the CDR3 is TGTGCCAGCAGTTCACCGGGACAGGGGATCGGGGAGCTGTTTTTT. Amino acids: CASSSPGQGIGELFF.

The chain joins TRBV27 to TRBJ2-7; 7 bases are a match to TRBD1. V was pared by 5 bases and J by 3 bases, with 7 bases of the junction left unmatched. The CDR3 runs to 14 residues. The germline V gene has CDR1 MNHEY and CDR2 SMNVEV (reference sequence). This CDR3 is CASSPGTVNYEQYF. For the CDR3, the DNA is TGTGCCAGCAGTCCCGGGACAGTGAACTACGAGCAGTACTTC.